One and the same sample provided the 25 T cell receptor beta chains below, sequenced in a study of T-cell reconstitution after alpha-beta-depleted transplantation in children. Unique molecular identifiers were incorporated during preparation of the TCRbeta library. TCRdb re-derived calls from the PCR reads in MiXCR, one entry per CDR3 protein. The top ten hold under 30% of the sample, which has just over 950,000 distinct CDR3 sequences, about 26% seen once. The sequencing here drew on PBMCs, mostly from graft donor cells, taken 360 days after TCRalphabeta/CD19-depleted stem cell transplant. Receptor source: a boy younger than two who had a stem cell transplant for SCID, so the T cells may come from the graft donor.

This clonotype was seen more than once but under ten times. The chain carries TRBV11-2 and TRBJ2-1; 7 bases map to TRBD2. Germline assignment: CDR1 SGHAT and CDR2 FQNNGV. The length of the CDR3 is 15 residues. The trim removed 1 base at V and 5 bases at J, leaving 5 bases unmatched. CDR3 region: CASSLVVGGNNEQFF. The DNA for the CDR3 is TGTGCCAGCAGCTTAGTTGTGGGGGGGAACAATGAGCAGTTCTTC.

This clonotype came up a few times. The chain recombines TRBV3-1 with TRBJ2-6; D is possibly TRBD2 (5 bases). This CDR3 is 16 amino acids long. Germline values: CDR1 LGHDT, CDR2 YNNKEL (reference sequence). Deletions cut 1 base from V and 2 bases from J, with 9 bases between. CDR3 coding DNA: TGTGCCAGCAGCCAAGTAGGGAGAACTGGGGCCAACGTCCTGACTTTC. Translation: CASSQVGRTGANVLTF. Complete variable domain (other parts from reference TRBV3-1 and TRBJ2-6): DTAVSQTPKYLVTQMGNDKSIKCEQNLGHDTMYWYKQDSKKFLKIMFSYNNKELIINETVPNRFSPKSPDKAHLNLHINSLELGDSAVYFCASSQVGRTGANVLTFGAGSRLTVL.

Only a few counts were recorded for this clonotype. The rearrangement uses TRBV20-1 and TRBJ2-5; 8 nucleotides match TRBD1. From germline, CDR1 is DFQATT and CDR2 SNEGSKA (reference sequence). V lost 1 base, J lost 4 bases, and 17 bases stayed unmatched. The CDR3 covers 18 residues. The CDR3 reads CSARVAGGQPLLTETQYF. The CDR3 DNA is TGCAGTGCTAGAGTCGCAGGGGGCCAGCCCCTTCTTACAGAGACCCAGTACTTC.

The table lists this clonotype with a few counts. The chain recombines TRBV5-5 with TRBJ2-1, with 9 bases lining up with TRBD2. CDR3 size: 17 residues. Germline assignment: CDR1 SGHKS and CDR2 YYEKEE (reference sequence). The junction had 11 bases not matched to a gene; V was cut back by 3 bases and J by 4 bases. CDR3: CASSSRAAGGMYNEQFF. The CDR3, as DNA: TGTGCCAGCAGCTCACGGGCGGCGGGGGGGATGTACAATGAGCAGTTCTTC.

This chain joins TRBV20-1 and TRBJ2-7, with D possibly being TRBD1 (6 bases). This CDR3 is built from 11 residues. Germline CDR1 and CDR2: DFQATT and SNEGSKA (reference sequence). Trimming pared 4 bases from V and 5 bases from J, leaving 9 bases between. Here the CDR3 DNA reads TGCAGTGCTAACAGGGTCCACGAGCAGTACTTC. It codes for CSANRVHEQYF.

This clonotype was seen once. J is TRBJ1-4 and V is TRBV2, with D tentatively TRBD1 (6 bases). The ends were cut back, 0 bases at V and 4 bases at J, with 12 bases in the middle. Germline lookup yields CDR1 SNHLY and CDR2 FYNNEI. The CDR3 loop spans 16 amino acids. The CDR3 loop is CASSEAKRGGNEKLFF. The CDR3 nucleotides read TGTGCCAGCAGTGAAGCGAAGAGGGGGGGTAATGAAAAACTGTTTTTT.

The gene calls are TRBV30 and TRBJ2-1; 10 nucleotides line up with TRBD1. This CDR3 is 15 amino acids long. Unmatched junction bases numbered 9, after V lost 0 bases and J lost 10 bases. Germline V lookup: CDR1 GTSNPN, CDR2 SVGIG (reference sequence). The CDR3 region has the DNA TGTGCCTGGAGTGTAGGTGGGACAGGGGCTAGCGAGCAGTTCTTC. Translated: CAWSVGGTGASEQFF.

The V and J genes are TRBV12-3 or TRBV12-4 and TRBJ2-6; maybe TRBD2 (5 bases). V lost 6 bases, J lost 1 base, and 13 bases lay in between. The CDR3 loop spans 16 amino acids. The CDR3 spells CASSPPGGSGANVLTF. In nucleotides, the CDR3 is TGTGCCAGCAGCCCTCCAGGCGGGTCTGGGGCCAACGTCCTGACTTTC.

This clonotype was observed many times. The rearrangement joins TRBV7-7 to TRBJ2-5, with D hard to call. V was shortened by 1 base and J by 5 bases, with 17 bases between the two germline ends. The length of the CDR3 is 16 residues. Germline CDR1 reads SSHAT; CDR2 reads FNYEAQ (reference sequence). CDR3 residues: CASSLGFMRKGETQYF. The CDR3 DNA is TGTGCCAGCAGCTTAGGATTTATGAGGAAAGGGGAGACCCAGTACTTC.

This chain links TRBV4-1 with TRBJ2-1; no reliable D call. V was shortened by 4 bases and J by 0 bases, with 25 bases between the two germline ends. CDR1 and CDR2 from the germline V gene are MGHRA and YSYEKL. The CDR3 covers 20 residues. The CDR3 sequence is CASSPPLWAIEPSSYNEQFF. The CDR3 DNA reads TGCGCCAGCAGCCCCCCCCTTTGGGCGATAGAGCCTTCCTCCTACAATGAGCAGTTCTTC.

There are a few counts of this clonotype. The chain couples TRBV12-3 or TRBV12-4 to TRBJ1-4; D is undetermined. The V end was cut by 6 bases, the J end by 1 base, with 12 bases between. The CDR3 covers 15 residues. In nucleotides, the CDR3 is TGTGCCAGCAGCCCCGCCAGCGGAACTAATGAAAAACTGTTTTTT. Translation gives CASSPASGTNEKLFF.

The rearrangement links TRBV2 to TRBJ1-2; 9 bases line up with TRBD1. The CDR3 extends over 17 amino acids. The germline V gene encodes CDR1 SNHLY and CDR2 FYNNEI. J gave up 4 bases and V 8 bases, and 17 bases lay outside the gene matches. The CDR3 region has the DNA TGTGCCAGCCCTGCCAGCAGTGACTTGACAGGGGGCTATGGCTACACCTTC. This gives the protein CASPASSDLTGGYGYTF. The full variable domain, rest sourced from reference TRBV2 and TRBJ1-2, is EPEVTQTPSHQVTQMGQEVILRCVPISNHLYFYWYRQILGQKVEFLVSFYNNEISEKSEIFDDQFSVERPDGSNFTLKIRSTKLEDSAMYFCASPASSDLTGGYGYTFGSGTRLTVV.

The chain carries TRBV20-1 and TRBJ2-3; 7 bases are a match to TRBD1. Trimming cost V 1 base and J 8 bases; bases outside gene matches: 15. The CDR3 has 16 residues. Per the germline V gene, CDR1 is DFQATT and CDR2 is SNEGSKA (reference sequence). CDR3 coding DNA: TGCAGTGCTAGAGGGGCCCCGGGACAGCCCCATGGTACGCAGTATTTT. This codes for CSARGAPGQPHGTQYF.

This clonotype was counted only a few times. The J gene is TRBJ2-1, the V gene TRBV5-5, with D perhaps matching TRBD1 (5 bases). The CDR3 totals 15 residues. Germline V lookup: CDR1 SGHKS, CDR2 YYEKEE (reference sequence). The V end lost 2 bases, the J end lost 4 bases, and 13 bases lay between the germline ends. CDR3 loop: CASSLRNRMYNEQFF. For the CDR3, the DNA is TGTGCCAGCAGCTTACGAAACAGGATGTACAATGAGCAGTTCTTC.

This clonotype was detected a few times. The chain employs TRBV4-1 and TRBJ2-3, with 14 bases that match TRBD2. From germline, CDR1 is MGHRA and CDR2 YSYEKL. The CDR3 runs to 22 residues. After removal of 0 bases from V and 0 bases from J, the junction contained 14 bases not matched to a gene. The CDR3 DNA is TGCGCCAGCAGCCAAGACGAATGGGCGAGACTAGCGGGGGGGCGGAGCACAGATACGCAGTATTTT. Translation: CASSQDEWARLAGGRSTDTQYF.

The gene calls are TRBV6-1 and TRBJ2-3; the D is unclear. Germline CDR1 reads MNHNS; CDR2 reads SASEGT. The CDR3 has 15 amino acids. Trimming took 5 bases from V and 0 from J, leaving 12 bases between them. This CDR3 is CASSPGISSTDTQYF. The CDR3 DNA sequence: TGTGCCAGCAGTCCAGGAATCTCTAGCACAGATACGCAGTATTTT.

This clonotype was detected many times. Germline and junction disagree at one end, which may indicate a read error. V and J are TRBV5-1 and TRBJ1-1, with 8 positions matching TRBD1. The CDR3 is made up of 14 amino acids. Germline V gene lookup returns CDR1 SGHRS and CDR2 YFSETQ. CDR3 protein: CASSPGQVNTEAFF. DNA for the CDR3: TGTGCCAGCAGCCCGGGACAGGTTAACACTGAAGCTTTCTTT. Full variable domain (remainder filled in from reference TRBV5-1 and TRBJ1-1): KAGVTQTPRYLIKTRGQQVTLSCSPISGHRSVSWYQQTPGQGLQFLFEYFSETQRNKGNFPGRFSGRQFSNSRSEMNVSTLELGDSALYLCASSPGQVNTEAFFGQGTRLTVV.

J is TRBJ2-1 and V is TRBV7-2, with a weak D call TRBD1 (6 bases). CDR1 SGHTA and CDR2 FQGNSA come from the germline V gene. V dropped 2 bases and J dropped 7 bases, with 12 bases sitting between them. The CDR3 has 14 residues. DNA of the CDR3: TGTGCCAGCAGCTTAACAGGGTCAGGGAATGAGCAGTTCTTC. It encodes CASSLTGSGNEQFF.

In nucleotides, the CDR3 is TGCGCCAGCAGCCAAGAACGTCAGAGCACTGAAGCTTTCTTT. Its translation is CASSQERQSTEAFF. V gene TRBV4-3 combines with J gene TRBJ1-1; no reliable D call. The CDR3 is 14 residues long. Germline CDR1 LGHNA, CDR2 YSLEER. Trimming pared 0 bases from V and 4 bases from J, leaving 9 bases between.

The rearrangement uses TRBV18 and TRBJ1-1, with a possible D match to TRBD1 (6 bases). This CDR3 region has 15 residues. The germline V and J ends were trimmed by 1 base and 3 bases, with 12 bases remaining between them. CDR1 and CDR2 (germline): KGHSH, LQKENI. CDR3 loop: CASSPRTGQDTEAFF. Here the CDR3 DNA reads TGTGCCAGCTCACCACGAACAGGGCAGGACACTGAAGCTTTCTTT. The full variable domain, rest sourced from reference TRBV18 and TRBJ1-1, is NAGVMQNPRHLVRRRGQEARLRCSPMKGHSHVYWYRQLPEEGLKFMVYLQKENIIDESGMPKERFSAEFPKEGPSILRIQQVVRGDSAAYFCASSPRTGQDTEAFFGQGTRLTVV.

The V call is TRBV20-1, the J call TRBJ2-5; the D is unclear. The CDR3 consists of 12 residues. Germline CDR1 is DFQATT and CDR2 is SNEGSKA (reference sequence). CDR3 in amino acids: CKSGLDHRTQYF. CDR3 sequence (DNA): TGCAAATCTGGGCTAGATCATCGGACCCAGTACTTC.

This clonotype appeared a few times. This chain links TRBV7-9 with TRBJ2-7; TRBD2 agrees at 7 bases. Trimming at V came to 0 bases and at J to 7 bases, leaving 9 bases not matched to a gene. This CDR3 has 15 amino acids. Germline CDR1 is SEHNR and CDR2 is FQNEAQ (reference sequence). The CDR3 DNA reads TGTGCCAGCAGCTTAGCCGGAGGTATTAGCGGGGAGCAGTACTTC. Amino acids: CASSLAGGISGEQYF.

This clonotype was picked up a small number of times. This chain uses TRBV27 with TRBJ1-6, with TRBD1 matching over 9 bases. The germline V gene has CDR1 MNHEY and CDR2 SMNVEV (reference sequence). V lost 3 bases and J lost 7; bases outside the gene matches: 4. The CDR3 is 15 amino acids. Here the CDR3 reads CASSFGTGMNSPLHF. CDR3 coding DNA: TGTGCCAGCAGTTTCGGGACAGGGATGAATTCACCCCTCCACTTT.

This clonotype was recorded a few times. The rearrangement joins TRBV2 to TRBJ1-2; D uncertain. The germline gives CDR1 SNHLY, CDR2 FYNNEI. V was shortened by 4 bases and J by 0 bases, with 9 bases between the two germline ends. The CDR3 length is 14 residues. For the CDR3, the DNA is TGTGCCAGCAGTGTCGGCGCAGCTAACTATGGCTACACCTTC. Amino acid sequence: CASSVGAANYGYTF.

The sample holds a few counts of this clonotype. CDR3 nucleotide sequence: TGTGCCAGCAGCCAAGATCGGGCTAGCGTTTTCCTCGAGCAGTACTTC. This codes for CASSQDRASVFLEQYF. The chain couples TRBV3-1 to TRBJ2-7, with a tentative D call TRBD2 (6 bases). The CDR3 is made up of 16 amino acids. Trimming removed 0 bases from V and 6 bases from J, with 18 bases in between. Germline-derived CDR1 and CDR2 are LGHDT and YNNKEL (reference sequence).